This T cell receptor (beta chain) was obtained from a study of blood T cell repertoires in COVID-19. Study-level background: Samples taken during acute and convalescent COVID-19 were collected in the United States, Italy and Spain. PBMCs, B-cell-depleted T cells, or T cells provided the cDNA or gDNA that made up the material.

The CDR3 totals 12 residues. Germline V gene sequence: CDR1 KGHDR, CDR2 SFDVKD. The germline V and J ends were trimmed by 5 bases and 6 bases, with 7 bases remaining between them. Original methodology: Reference gene primer amplification yielded estimated nucleated cell counts. Some clones are missing from TCRdb's copy, which holds only in-frame ones; the method was immunoSEQ multiplex PCR. Clone size and V and J calls were adopted from that table, with D and trimming inferred from the DNA. The repertoire includes approximately 290,000 clones, more than 85% of them detected once, and roughly 0.8% sits in the top ten.

V usage is TRBV24-1 and J usage is TRBJ1-5; no firm D call. Sequencing input: peripheral blood. The TCR sequence derives from a man aged 30-40 years with acute or convalescent COVID-19. The CDR3 sequence: CATSAPGQPQHF. Written as DNA, the CDR3 is TGTGCCACCAGTGCCCCGGGTCAGCCCCAGCATTTT.